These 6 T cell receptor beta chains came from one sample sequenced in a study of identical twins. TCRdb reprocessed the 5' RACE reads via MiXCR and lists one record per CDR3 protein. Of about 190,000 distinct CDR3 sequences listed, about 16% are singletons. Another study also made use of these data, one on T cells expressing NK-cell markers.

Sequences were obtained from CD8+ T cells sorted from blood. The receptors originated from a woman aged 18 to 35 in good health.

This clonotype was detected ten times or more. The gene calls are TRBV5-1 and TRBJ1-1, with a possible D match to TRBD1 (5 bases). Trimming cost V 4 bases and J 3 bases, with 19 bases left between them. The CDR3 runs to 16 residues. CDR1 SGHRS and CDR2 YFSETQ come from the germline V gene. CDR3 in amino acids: CASSMDPRVKDTEAFF. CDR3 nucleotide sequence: TGCGCCAGCAGCATGGACCCCAGGGTAAAGGACACTGAAGCTTTCTTT.

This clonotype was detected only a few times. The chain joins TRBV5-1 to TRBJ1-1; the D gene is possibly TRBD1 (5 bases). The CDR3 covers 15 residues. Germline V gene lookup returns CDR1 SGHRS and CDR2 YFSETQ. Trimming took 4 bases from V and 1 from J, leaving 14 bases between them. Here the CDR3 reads CASSGRGAENTEAFF. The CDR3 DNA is TGCGCCAGCAGCGGGCGTGGGGCTGAGAACACTGAAGCTTTCTTT. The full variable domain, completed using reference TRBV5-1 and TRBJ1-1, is KAGVTQTPRYLIKTRGQQVTLSCSPISGHRSVSWYQQTPGQGLQFLFEYFSETQRNKGNFPGRFSGRQFSNSRSEMNVSTLELGDSALYLCASSGRGAENTEAFFGQGTRLTVV.

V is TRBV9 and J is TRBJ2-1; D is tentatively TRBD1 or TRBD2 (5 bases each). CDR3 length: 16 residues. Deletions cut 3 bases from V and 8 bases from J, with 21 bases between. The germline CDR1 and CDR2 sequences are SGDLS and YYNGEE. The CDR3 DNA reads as TGTGCCAGCAGCGCCGGGGACCGCAGCTTTGGCGATGAGCAGTTCTTC. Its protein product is CASSAGDRSFGDEQFF.

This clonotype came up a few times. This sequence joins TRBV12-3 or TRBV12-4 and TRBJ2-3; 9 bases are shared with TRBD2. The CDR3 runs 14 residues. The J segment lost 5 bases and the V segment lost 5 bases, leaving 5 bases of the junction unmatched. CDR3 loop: CASSAGGPGDTQYF. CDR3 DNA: TGTGCCAGCAGTGCGGGGGGGCCGGGAGATACGCAGTATTTT.

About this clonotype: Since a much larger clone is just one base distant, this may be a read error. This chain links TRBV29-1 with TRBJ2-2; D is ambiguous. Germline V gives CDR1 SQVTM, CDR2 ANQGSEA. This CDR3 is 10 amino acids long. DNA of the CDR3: TGCAGAGTAGGCGCCGGGGAGCTGTTTTTT. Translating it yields CRVGAGELFF.

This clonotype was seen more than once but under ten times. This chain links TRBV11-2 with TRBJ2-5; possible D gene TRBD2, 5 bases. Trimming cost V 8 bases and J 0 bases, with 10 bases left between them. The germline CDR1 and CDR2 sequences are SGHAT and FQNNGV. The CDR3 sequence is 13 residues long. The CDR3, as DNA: TGTGCCAGCGGTAGCGACGACCAAGAGACCCAGTACTTC. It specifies CASGSDDQETQYF.